One and the same sample provided the 22 T cell receptor beta chains below, sequenced in a study of OX40 agonist ivuxolimab in advanced cancers. Clones were read by immunoSEQ multiplex PCR, and TCRdb kept only the in-frame ones, dropping some. The sample shows tens of thousands of clones, less than 90% of them seen only once. This specimen consisted of CD4+ or CD8+ T cells sorted from blood, obtained in a trial of the OX40 agonist ivuxolimab. All receptors come from an adult with an advanced solid tumor such as melanoma, head and neck, liver or kidney cancer.

CDR3 in amino acids: CASSVAPLGGAGETQYF. The CDR3 DNA is TGTGCCAGCAGCGTAGCACCCCTCGGGGGCGCAGGAGAGACCCAGTACTTC. V usage is TRBV9 and J usage is TRBJ2-5; D tentatively reads TRBD1 or TRBD2 (6 bases each). Germline V gene sequence: CDR1 SGDLS, CDR2 YYNGEE. This CDR3 contains 17 residues. With 0 bases removed from V and 4 bases from J, the gap between germline ends came to 19 bases.

The chain joins TRBV10-3 to TRBJ2-1, with 13 bases identical to TRBD2. CDR3 length equals 14 residues. The germline gives CDR1 ENHRY, CDR2 SYGVKD. Unmatched junction bases numbered 5, after V lost 5 bases and J lost 10 bases. The CDR3 bases are TGTGCCATCAGTACTAGCGGGAGGGCGGGAGAGCAGTTCTTC. Translating it yields CAISTSGRAGEQFF.

The gene calls are TRBV5-6 and TRBJ1-1; D gene ambiguous. The V gene's germline CDR1 is SGHDT and CDR2 YYEEEE. This CDR3 has 14 residues. V gave up 3 bases and J gave up 6 bases, with 15 bases separating them. The CDR3 coding sequence is TGTGCCAGCAGCTGGGGAGGCAGAGGACCTGAAGCTTTCTTT. This gives the protein CASSWGGRGPEAFF.

This clone was seen once. The V and J genes are TRBV5-1 and TRBJ1-2; D is perhaps TRBD1 (5 bases). Germline V gives CDR1 SGHRS, CDR2 YFSETQ. The ends were cut back, 5 bases at V and 2 bases at J, with 10 bases in the middle. The CDR3 has 13 residues. CDR3 loop: CASSAAGNYGYTF. The CDR3 DNA reads as TGCGCCAGCAGTGCCGCAGGGAACTATGGCTACACCTTC.

The chain couples TRBV6-6 to TRBJ2-1; 12 nucleotides match TRBD2. V dropped 7 bases and J dropped 5; count of bases not matched to a gene: 3. The CDR3 sequence is 14 residues long. Germline V gene data show CDR1 as MNHNY and CDR2 as SVGAGI (reference sequence). The CDR3 region has the DNA TGTGCCAGCACCCTAGCGGGGGGGAACAATGAGCAGTTCTTC. Amino acids: CASTLAGGNNEQFF.

This clone was found once. V is TRBV7-8 and J is TRBJ1-6, with D unresolved. This CDR3 contains 14 residues. Trimming took off 1 base at V and 4 bases at J, with 5 bases between the two ends. From germline, CDR1 is SGHVS and CDR2 FQNEAQ. CDR3 DNA sequence: TGTGCCAGCAGCTTAGAGAGTTATAATTCACCCCTCCACTTT. Amino acid sequence: CASSLESYNSPLHF. The full variable domain, with the rest looked up from reference TRBV7-8 and TRBJ1-6, is GAGVSQSPRYKVAKRGQDVALRCDPISGHVSLFWYQQALGQGPEFLTYFQNEAQLDKSGLPSDRFFAERPEGSVSTLKIQRTQQEDSAVYLCASSLESYNSPLHFGNGTRLTVT.

The V and J genes are TRBV5-4 and TRBJ2-7; D is uncertain. Trimming stripped 0 bases from V and 6 bases from J, with 7 bases between. This CDR3 contains 12 residues. The germline CDR1 and CDR2 sequences are SGHNT and YYREEE (reference sequence). This chain's CDR3 is CASSLAGREQYF. For the CDR3, the DNA is TGTGCCAGCAGCTTGGCGGGTCGCGAGCAGTACTTC.

This chain uses TRBV5-6 with TRBJ2-1; D may be TRBD1 (6 bases). Trimming cost V 5 bases and J 2 bases, with 8 bases left between them. CDR1 and CDR2 (germline): SGHDT, YYEEEE. The CDR3 has 13 amino acids. Here the CDR3 DNA reads TGTGCCAGCAGGAGGGGGACCTACAATGAGCAGTTCTTC. Translation gives CASRRGTYNEQFF.

The rearrangement uses TRBV27 and TRBJ2-7; 7 bases map to TRBD2. J was trimmed by 7 bases and V by 3 bases; bases with no gene match: 18. The length of the CDR3 is 17 residues. CDR1 is MNHEY, CDR2 SMNVEV, per germline (reference sequence). This CDR3 is CASSLQPPGGGPLEQYF. In DNA, the CDR3 is TGTGCCAGCAGTTTGCAGCCCCCGGGCGGGGGACCCTTGGAGCAGTACTTC.

The V gene is TRBV5-1, the J gene TRBJ2-1; D remains unclear. V lost 4 bases and J 6 bases, leaving 11 bases between the germline ends. Germline CDR1 reads SGHRS; CDR2 reads YFSETQ. CDR3 length: 13 amino acids. The CDR3 coding sequence is TGCGCCAGCAGCCCTGACGGTCTCAATGAGCAGTTCTTC. Protein sequence: CASSPDGLNEQFF.

This clone was observed a few times. This chain connects TRBV19 to TRBJ1-4, with D unclear. Between the trimmed V and J ends, which lost 3 bases and 2 bases, there was a span of 7 bases. The CDR3 is made up of 14 amino acids. The germline V gene encodes CDR1 LNHDA and CDR2 SQIVND (reference sequence). CDR3 in amino acids: CASSIRTTNEKLFF. The CDR3 nucleotides are TGTGCCAGTAGTATTCGTACGACTAATGAAAAACTGTTTTTT.

V gene TRBV2 combines with J gene TRBJ2-2; the D gene is possibly TRBD2 (5 bases). V lost 8 bases and J lost 7, with 17 bases in between. Germline V CDR1 and CDR2: SNHLY, FYNNEI. The CDR3 covers 14 residues. For the CDR3, the DNA is TGTGCCAGCGTTTCGGAAGTGAGGGTCGGGGAGCTGTTTTTT. Translating gives CASVSEVRVGELFF.

This clone was counted once. J is TRBJ2-2 and V is TRBV6-6; D is ambiguous. The length of the CDR3 is 13 residues. Trimming cost V 2 bases and J 4 bases, with 5 bases left between them. Germline V lookup: CDR1 MNHNY, CDR2 SVGAGI (reference sequence). CDR3 in DNA: TGTGCCAGCAGTTACGCCGCCACCGGGGAGCTGTTTTTT. Translation gives CASSYAATGELFF.

J is TRBJ1-5 and V is TRBV6-1; D may be TRBD1 (5 bases). Germline CDR1 is MNHNS and CDR2 is SASEGT. Trimming took off 6 bases at V and 5 bases at J, with 11 bases between the two ends. This CDR3 is 13 amino acids long. CDR3: CASRWQGDQPQHF. The CDR3 DNA sequence: TGTGCCAGCAGGTGGCAGGGCGATCAGCCCCAGCATTTT.

Remarks on this clone: The junction departs from the called germline gene at one end, perhaps through a read error. The chain combines TRBV28 with TRBJ2-6; the D gene is possibly TRBD2 (5 bases). The CDR3 has 15 residues. Germline CDR1 and CDR2: MDHEN and SYDVKM. CDR3: CASRLSGSGANVLTF. In DNA, the CDR3 is TGTGCCAGCAGGTTATCGGGGAGTGGGGCCAACGTCCTGACTTTC.

The V call is TRBV6-5, the J call TRBJ2-2; D is ambiguous. Looked up from germline, CDR1 is MNHEY and CDR2 is SVGAGI. This CDR3 has 14 residues. V was trimmed by 2 bases and J by 6 bases, leaving 10 bases between them. For the CDR3, the DNA is TGTGCCAGCAGTTACAAGGATCCAGCCGGGGAGCTGTTTTTT. Translated: CASSYKDPAGELFF.

The chain links TRBV7-2 to TRBJ2-3; D is possibly TRBD2 (7 bases). The V gene lost 6 bases and the J gene lost 4 bases, with 17 bases spanning the gap. Germline CDR1 reads SGHTA; CDR2 reads FQGNSA. The CDR3 has 15 amino acids. CDR3 DNA: TGTGCCAGCAGACATAAATCGGGGGGCCCAGATACGCAGTATTTT. Protein: CASRHKSGGPDTQYF.

V and J are TRBV21-1 and TRBJ2-2. TRBV21-1 is given as a pseudogene. This CDR3 is built from 17 residues. CDR3 nucleotides: TGTGCCAGCAGCAAATGGACCAGCTCCTCGAACACCGGGGAGCTGTTTTTT. Translating gives CASSKWTSSSNTGELFF.

V usage is TRBV7-9 and J usage is TRBJ2-3, with 12 bases matching TRBD2. V was pared by 5 bases and J by 6 bases, with 6 bases of the junction left unmatched. The CDR3 spans 15 residues. The V gene's germline CDR1 is SEHNR and CDR2 FQNEAQ (reference sequence). As DNA, the CDR3 is TGTGCCAGCAGCCGACTAGCGGGGGAGGGCGATACGCAGTATTTT. Its translation is CASSRLAGEGDTQYF.

A remark on this clone: A read error may produce the germline difference seen at one junction end. The chain carries TRBV7-7 and TRBJ2-1; TRBD2 agrees at 10 bases. Germline CDR1 SSHAT, CDR2 FNYEAQ (reference sequence). The CDR3 length is 14 residues. The CDR3 is CASSLAGGYNEQFF. CDR3 nucleotides: TGTGCTAGCAGCTTAGCGGGGGGTTACAATGAGCAGTTCTTC.

V is TRBV5-4 and J is TRBJ1-1, with 9 nucleotides matching TRBD1. V was clipped by 5 bases and J by 4 bases; unmatched bases: 6. Germline CDR1 is SGHNT and CDR2 is YYREEE (reference sequence). This CDR3 has 14 residues. The CDR3 DNA sequence: TGTGCCAGCAGGTACAGGGGGCAGGGCACTGAAGCTTTCTTT. It translates to CASRYRGQGTEAFF.

This chain's CDR3 is CASRVGQGINEQFF. The CDR3 DNA reads TGTGCCAGCAGGGTGGGACAGGGAATAAATGAGCAGTTCTTC. The V and J genes are TRBV2 and TRBJ2-1; 9 bases match TRBD1. The CDR3 extends over 14 amino acids. V shed 6 bases and J 7 bases; nucleotides not matched to a gene: 7. The germline gives CDR1 SNHLY, CDR2 FYNNEI.